One and the same sample provided the 17 T cell receptor beta chains below, sequenced in a study of cytomegalovirus exposure and HLA in healthy donors. Vbeta (60) and Jbeta (13) primers were used in the PCR. Using immunoSEQ multiplex PCR, the repertoire was profiled, and TCRdb retains in-frame clones only, with some absent. The sample has 150,000 to 200,000 clones, more than 70% seen once; the top ten hold about 11%. Sequenced material: PBMCs. Receptors were obtained from a man aged 18 to 29 in good health and CMV-seropositive.

The chain uses TRBV28 and TRBJ1-5, with a weak D call TRBD1 (5 bases). V was clipped by 3 bases and J by 9 bases, with 12 bases between them. This CDR3 has 13 residues. The germline V gene encodes CDR1 MDHEN and CDR2 SYDVKM. The CDR3 DNA is TGTGCCAGCAGTTTGGGGGGAAGGGGGCCCCAGCATTTT. Translated: CASSLGGRGPQHF. The variable domain in full, completed from reference TRBV28 and TRBJ1-5, reads DVKVTQSSRYLVKRTGEKVFLECVQDMDHENMFWYRQDPGLGLRLIYFSYDVKMKEKGDIPEGYSVSREKKERFSLILESASTNQTSMYLCASSLGGRGPQHFGDGTRLSIL.

The rearrangement joins TRBV28 to TRBJ1-5, with a weak D call TRBD1 (5 bases). V lost 8 bases and J lost 3, with 20 bases in between. Per germline, CDR1 MDHEN and CDR2 SYDVKM. This CDR3 has 16 residues. The CDR3 protein is CASASEWGRNNQPQHF. The CDR3 DNA reads TGTGCCAGCGCCTCTGAGTGGGGCAGAAACAATCAGCCCCAGCATTTT.

The V call is TRBV4-1, the J call TRBJ2-5; 7 bases align to TRBD1. The DNA end is a closer match to TRBJ2-7, so the J assignment may be wrong. Germline values: CDR1 MGHRA, CDR2 YSYEKL. The length of the CDR3 is 16 residues. Here the CDR3 DNA reads TGCGCCAGCAGCCAACCGACAGGGAAGCGCCCCTACGAGCAGTACTTC. It translates to CASSQPTGKRPYEQYF.

The chain is built from TRBV27 and TRBJ1-2; tentative D call: TRBD1 (6 bases). Looked up from germline, CDR1 is MNHEY and CDR2 is SMNVEV (reference sequence). The CDR3 loop spans 17 amino acids. V was clipped by 0 bases and J by 6 bases, with 20 bases between them. CDR3 nucleotides: TGTGCCAGCAGTTTATCGGACAGAGCCTCATCCTTGAATGGCTACACCTTC. Protein: CASSLSDRASSLNGYTF.

This chain connects TRBV6-1 to TRBJ2-1; 12 bases are shared with TRBD2. CDR3 length: 18 amino acids. Germline V gene data show CDR1 as MNHNS and CDR2 as SASEGT. The ends lost 0 bases at V and 5 bases at J; junction bases unmatched: 8. CDR3 nucleotides: TGTGCCAGCAGTGAAGCGCCAGCTGGACTAGCGGGAAACAATGAGCAGTTCTTC. Its translation: CASSEAPAGLAGNNEQFF.

The chain uses TRBV2 and TRBJ1-1; perhaps TRBD1 as D (6 bases). The germline V gene encodes CDR1 SNHLY and CDR2 FYNNEI. CDR3 size: 13 residues. Trimming took 6 bases from V and 10 from J, leaving 18 bases between them. This CDR3 reads CASSQTGLEGAFF. CDR3 DNA sequence: TGTGCCAGCAGCCAGACAGGACTAGAAGGAGCTTTCTTT.

The rearrangement joins TRBV18 to TRBJ2-7, with D possibly matching TRBD2 (6 bases). The length of the CDR3 is 16 residues. Germline CDR1 and CDR2: KGHSH and LQKENI. V was cut by 2 bases and J by 0 bases, with 14 bases left in between. CDR3 sequence: CASSPLGVGSSYEQYF. The DNA for the CDR3 is TGTGCCAGCTCACCATTAGGGGTCGGGAGCTCCTACGAGCAGTACTTC.

This chain joins TRBV5-6 and TRBJ2-5; D is perhaps TRBD1 (6 bases). This CDR3 has 14 residues. Germline V gene lookup returns CDR1 SGHDT and CDR2 YYEEEE. V was shortened by 4 bases and J by 5 bases, with 15 bases between the two germline ends. The CDR3 sequence is CASSLRDIMETQYF. CDR3 nucleotides: TGTGCCAGCAGCCTCCGGGACATCATGGAGACCCAGTACTTC.

The rearrangement links TRBV4-2 to TRBJ2-7; possible D gene TRBD2, 5 bases. The germline gives CDR1 LGHNA, CDR2 YNFKEQ. This CDR3 is 16 amino acids long. V lost 4 bases, J lost 1 base, and 17 bases lay in between. CDR3 sequence: CASSRRTPETSYEQYF. The CDR3 nucleotides read TGTGCCAGCAGCCGAAGGACTCCCGAAACTTCCTACGAGCAGTACTTC.

This clone was detected once. J is TRBJ2-1 and V is TRBV29-1; 11 bases agree with TRBD1. CDR1 and CDR2 from the germline V gene are SQVTM and ANQGSEA. V lost 4 bases, J lost 0 bases, and 11 bases stayed unmatched. The CDR3 totals 18 residues. The chain's CDR3 is CSVGGQGVPGGSYNEQFF. CDR3 DNA sequence: TGCAGCGTTGGGGGACAGGGGGTCCCTGGGGGCTCCTACAATGAGCAGTTCTTC.

The rearrangement uses TRBV18 and TRBJ2-1, with D possibly matching TRBD1 (6 bases). The CDR3 length is 16 residues. In germline, CDR1 is KGHSH, CDR2 LQKENI. The ends were cut back, 4 bases at V and 2 bases at J, with 15 bases in the middle. CDR3 residues: CASSRLQGTTYNEQFF. The CDR3 DNA reads TGTGCCAGCTCACGACTACAGGGAACAACCTACAATGAGCAGTTCTTC.

The chain has TRBV4-2 and TRBJ1-4; 7 nucleotides align to TRBD1. Unmatched junction bases numbered 14, after V lost 4 bases and J lost 0 bases. The germline CDR1 and CDR2 sequences are LGHNA and YNFKEQ. The CDR3 loop spans 19 amino acids. The DNA for the CDR3 is TGTGCCAGCAGCCTAGAGGGTATTTGGGGGACAGCAACTAATGAAAAACTGTTTTTT. The encoded protein is CASSLEGIWGTATNEKLFF.

V is TRBV9 and J is TRBJ1-1, with D possibly being TRBD1 (5 bases). With 0 bases removed from V and 5 bases from J, the gap between germline ends came to 14 bases. CDR1 SGDLS and CDR2 YYNGEE come from the germline V gene. The CDR3 spans 15 residues. CDR3 in DNA: TGTGCCAGCAGCGTAGGTGGGGCGGGGGGAACTGAAGCTTTCTTT. Encoded protein: CASSVGGAGGTEAFF.

The chain joins TRBV30 to TRBJ2-1; TRBD2 matches 9 bases. The V gene's germline CDR1 is GTSNPN and CDR2 SVGIG (reference sequence). CDR3 length: 16 residues. The V segment lost 2 bases and the J segment 10 bases; nucleotides outside the gene matches: 15. The DNA of the CDR3 is TGTGCCTGGAGTCGTCCGGGACTAGCAAGTTTTAACGAGCAGTTCTTC. Its translation: CAWSRPGLASFNEQFF.

There are a few counts of this clone. This sequence joins TRBV30 and TRBJ1-1; the match to TRBD1 covers 8 bases. The CDR3 loop spans 11 amino acids. CDR1 and CDR2 from the germline V gene are GTSNPN and SVGIG (reference sequence). V dropped 2 bases and J dropped 10; count of bases not matched to a gene: 3. CDR3 nucleotide sequence: TGTGCCTGGAGTATAGACAGGGGAGCTTTCTTT. Translating it yields CAWSIDRGAFF.

The chain uses TRBV9 and TRBJ2-3; weak D call: TRBD1 (6 bases). The CDR3 has 16 amino acids. The germline V gene encodes CDR1 SGDLS and CDR2 YYNGEE. V was pared by 4 bases and J by 0 bases, with 15 bases between. The CDR3 region is CASSTGHSSSTDTQYF. As DNA, the CDR3 is TGTGCCAGCAGCACGGGACACTCCTCTAGCACAGATACGCAGTATTTT.

The chain joins TRBV18 to TRBJ1-3; the match to TRBD1 covers 8 bases. This CDR3 is 14 amino acids long. V dropped 4 bases and J dropped 8; count of bases not matched to a gene: 7. Germline values: CDR1 KGHSH, CDR2 LQKENI. Written as DNA, the CDR3 is TGTGCCAGCTCACGCGACAGGGGCCAAGACACCATATATTTT. Translating it yields CASSRDRGQDTIYF.